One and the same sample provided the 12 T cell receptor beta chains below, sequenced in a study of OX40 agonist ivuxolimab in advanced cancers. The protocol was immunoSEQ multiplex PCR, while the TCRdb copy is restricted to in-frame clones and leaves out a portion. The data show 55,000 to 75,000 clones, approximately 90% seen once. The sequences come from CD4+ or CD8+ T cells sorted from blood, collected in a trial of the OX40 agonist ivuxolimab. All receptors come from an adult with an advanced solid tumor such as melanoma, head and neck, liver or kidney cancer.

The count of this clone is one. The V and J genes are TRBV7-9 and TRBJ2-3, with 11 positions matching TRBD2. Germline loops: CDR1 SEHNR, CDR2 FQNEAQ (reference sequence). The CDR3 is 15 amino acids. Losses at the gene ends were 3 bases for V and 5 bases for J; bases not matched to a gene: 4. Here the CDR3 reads CASSFIGLAGDTQYF. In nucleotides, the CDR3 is TGTGCCAGCAGCTTCATAGGACTAGCGGGAGATACGCAGTATTTT.

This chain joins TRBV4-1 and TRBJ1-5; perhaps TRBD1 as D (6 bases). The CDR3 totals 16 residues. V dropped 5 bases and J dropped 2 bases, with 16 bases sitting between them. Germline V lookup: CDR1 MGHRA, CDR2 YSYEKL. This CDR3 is CASSLQGGGRNQPQHF. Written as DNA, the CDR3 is TGCGCCAGCAGCTTACAGGGTGGAGGGCGCAATCAGCCCCAGCATTTT.

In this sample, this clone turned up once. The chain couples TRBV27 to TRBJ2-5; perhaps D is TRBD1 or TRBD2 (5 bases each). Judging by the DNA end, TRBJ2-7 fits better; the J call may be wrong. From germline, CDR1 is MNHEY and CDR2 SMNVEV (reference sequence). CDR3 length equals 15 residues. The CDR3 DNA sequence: TGTGCCAGCAGTGACCGGGGCTCAGGTCTCTACGAGCAGTACTTC. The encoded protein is CASSDRGSGLYEQYF.

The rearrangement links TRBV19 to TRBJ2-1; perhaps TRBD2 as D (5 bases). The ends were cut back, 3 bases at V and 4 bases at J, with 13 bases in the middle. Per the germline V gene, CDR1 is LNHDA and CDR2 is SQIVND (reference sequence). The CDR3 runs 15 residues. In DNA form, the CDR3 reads TGTGCCAGTAGTATTCAAGCGGTAGGTTACAATGAGCAGTTCTTC. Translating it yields CASSIQAVGYNEQFF.

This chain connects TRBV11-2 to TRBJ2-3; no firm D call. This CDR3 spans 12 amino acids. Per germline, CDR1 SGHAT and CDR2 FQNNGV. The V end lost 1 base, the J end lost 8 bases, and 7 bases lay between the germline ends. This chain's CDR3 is CASSLGAGTQYF. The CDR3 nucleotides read TGTGCCAGCAGCTTAGGCGCAGGTACGCAGTATTTT. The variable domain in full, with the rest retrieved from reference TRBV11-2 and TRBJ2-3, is EAGVAQSPRYKIIEKRQSVAFWCNPISGHATLYWYQQILGQGPKLLIQFQNNGVVDDSQLPKDRFSAERLKGVDSTLKIQPAKLEDSAVYLCASSLGAGTQYFGPGTRLTVL.

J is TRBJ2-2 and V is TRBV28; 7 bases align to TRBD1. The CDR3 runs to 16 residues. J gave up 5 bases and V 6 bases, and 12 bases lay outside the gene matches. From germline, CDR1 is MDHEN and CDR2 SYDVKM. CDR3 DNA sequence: TGTGCCAGCAGGCCCTTGACAGGGCTATGGACCGGGGAGCTGTTTTTT. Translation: CASRPLTGLWTGELFF.

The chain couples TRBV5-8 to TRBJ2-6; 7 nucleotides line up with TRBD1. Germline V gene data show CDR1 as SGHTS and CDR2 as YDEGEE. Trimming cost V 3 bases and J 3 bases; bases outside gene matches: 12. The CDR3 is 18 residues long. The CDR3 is CASSWKGGTGVGANVLTF. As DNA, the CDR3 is TGTGCCAGCAGCTGGAAGGGCGGAACAGGGGTTGGGGCCAACGTCCTGACTTTC.

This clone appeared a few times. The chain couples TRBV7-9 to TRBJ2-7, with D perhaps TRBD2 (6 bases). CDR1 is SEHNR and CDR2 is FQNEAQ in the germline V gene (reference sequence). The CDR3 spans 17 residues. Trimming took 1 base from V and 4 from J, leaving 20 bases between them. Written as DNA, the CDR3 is TGTGCCAGCAGCTTAGAGGAGGGCGGGGCCCAAGCTTACGAGCAGTACTTC. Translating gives CASSLEEGGAQAYEQYF.

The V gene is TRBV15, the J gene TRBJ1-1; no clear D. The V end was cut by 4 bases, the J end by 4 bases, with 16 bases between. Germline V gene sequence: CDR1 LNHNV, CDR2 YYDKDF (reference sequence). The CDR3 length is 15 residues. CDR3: CATSISPAASTEAFF. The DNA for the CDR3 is TGTGCCACCAGCATAAGCCCCGCGGCGAGCACTGAAGCTTTCTTT.

The CDR3 loop is CASSRDLTQWETQYF. CDR3 DNA: TGTGCCAGTAGTCGAGACCTTACCCAATGGGAGACCCAGTACTTC. The chain carries TRBV19 and TRBJ2-5; unclear D gene. This CDR3 has 15 residues. V dropped 5 bases and J dropped 5 bases, with 18 bases sitting between them. CDR1 and CDR2 (germline): LNHDA, SQIVND (reference sequence).

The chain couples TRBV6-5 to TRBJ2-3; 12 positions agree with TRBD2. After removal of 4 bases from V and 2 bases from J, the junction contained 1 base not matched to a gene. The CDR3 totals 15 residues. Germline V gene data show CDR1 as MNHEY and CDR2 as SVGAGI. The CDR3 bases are TGTGCCAGCAGTTGGACTAGCGGGGACACAGATACGCAGTATTTT. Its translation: CASSWTSGDTDTQYF.

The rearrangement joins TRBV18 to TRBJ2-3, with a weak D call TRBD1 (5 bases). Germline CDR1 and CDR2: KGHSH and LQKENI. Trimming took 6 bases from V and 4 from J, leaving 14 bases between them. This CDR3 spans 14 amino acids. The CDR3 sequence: CASSLGRVPDTQYF. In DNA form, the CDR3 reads TGTGCCAGCTCTCTCGGCAGGGTCCCAGATACGCAGTATTTT.